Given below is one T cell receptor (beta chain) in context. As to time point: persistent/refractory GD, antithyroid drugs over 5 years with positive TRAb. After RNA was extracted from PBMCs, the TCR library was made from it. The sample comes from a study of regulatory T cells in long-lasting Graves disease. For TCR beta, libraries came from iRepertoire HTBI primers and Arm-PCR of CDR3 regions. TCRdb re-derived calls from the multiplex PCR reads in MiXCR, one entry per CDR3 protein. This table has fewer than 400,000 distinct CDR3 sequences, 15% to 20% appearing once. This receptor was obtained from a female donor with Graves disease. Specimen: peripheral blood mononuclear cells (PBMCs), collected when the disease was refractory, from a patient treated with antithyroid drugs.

CDR3 sequence: CASRDRGSRQPQHF. Here the CDR3 DNA reads TGTGCCAGCAGAGACAGGGGATCCCGTCAGCCCCAGCATTTT. The chain has TRBV6-1 and TRBJ1-5; 8 bases match TRBD1. The CDR3 extends over 14 amino acids. V was clipped by 6 bases and J by 6 bases; unmatched bases: 7. Germline lookup yields CDR1 MNHNS and CDR2 SASEGT.